This T cell receptor beta chain was captured in a study of blood T cell repertoires in COVID-19. Only in-frame clones appear in the TCRdb table, and some are missing; sequencing was by immunoSEQ multiplex PCR. This sample has over 200,000 clones, with roughly nine tenths found just once. Trimming removed 2 bases at V and 10 bases at J, with 13 bases between. Germline CDR1 reads SGHNT; CDR2 reads YYREEE (reference sequence). This CDR3 contains 13 residues. The source material was peripheral blood. This chain links TRBV5-4 with TRBJ2-1; weak D call: TRBD2 (5 bases). The origin of this receptor is a man younger than 40 with acute or convalescent COVID-19. CDR3 sequence: CASSFGLTGEQFF. The CDR3 DNA sequence: TGTGCCAGCAGCTTTGGTTTGACGGGGGAGCAGTTCTTC.